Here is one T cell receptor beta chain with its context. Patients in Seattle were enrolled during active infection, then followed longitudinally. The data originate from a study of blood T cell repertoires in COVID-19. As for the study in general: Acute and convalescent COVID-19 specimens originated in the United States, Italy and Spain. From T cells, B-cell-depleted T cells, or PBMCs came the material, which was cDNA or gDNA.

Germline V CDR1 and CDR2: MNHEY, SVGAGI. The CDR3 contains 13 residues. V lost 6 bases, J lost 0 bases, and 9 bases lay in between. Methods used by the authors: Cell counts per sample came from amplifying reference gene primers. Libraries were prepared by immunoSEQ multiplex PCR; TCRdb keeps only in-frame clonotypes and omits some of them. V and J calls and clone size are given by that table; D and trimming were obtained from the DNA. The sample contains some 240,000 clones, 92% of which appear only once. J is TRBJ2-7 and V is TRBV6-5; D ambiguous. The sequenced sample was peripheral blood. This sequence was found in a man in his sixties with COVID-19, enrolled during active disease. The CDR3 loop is CASRPGFSYEQYF. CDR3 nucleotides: TGTGCCAGCAGGCCGGGTTTCTCCTACGAGCAGTACTTC.